Each of the 6 T cell receptor beta chains below was sequenced from the same sample in a study of blood T cell repertoires in COVID-19 (dated by TCRdb to about 2020). The library was produced with the immunoSEQ multiplex PCR assay. TCRdb holds this immuneACCESS table with in-frame rearrangements only. Some clones are missing; in checked studies, unresolved V genes explain under half, and the rest has no known cause. In all, the sample holds fewer than 350,000 clones, and about nine tenths of those were seen once. The top ten hold approximately 5.5% of the sample. The source material was PBMCs or T cells enriched from blood (not recorded which). The source is a man aged 55 to 69 who had recovered from COVID-19.

This clone appeared once. The chain has TRBV3-1 (or the pseudogene TRBV3-2) and TRBJ1-1; 7 bases align to TRBD1. The V gene's germline CDR1 is LGHDT and CDR2 YNNKEL (reference sequence). CDR3 length equals 15 residues. V lost 5 bases to trimming and J lost 3 bases; unmatched junction nucleotides: 9. The CDR3 nucleotides are TGTGCCAGCAGCTTATCGACAGGGCGGGACACTGAAGCTTTCTTT. It specifies CASSLSTGRDTEAFF.

J is TRBJ2-7 and V is TRBV6-1; 9 nucleotides agree with TRBD1. CDR1 is MNHNS, CDR2 SASEGT, per germline. This CDR3 has 16 residues. With 0 bases clipped from V and 3 bases from J, the junction kept 6 bases outside the gene matches. CDR3 DNA: TGTGCCAGCAGTGAAGCGCACGGACAGGGGATCTACGAGCAGTACTTC. This translates into CASSEAHGQGIYEQYF.

The gene calls are TRBV25-1 and TRBJ2-5; 8 positions match TRBD2. The CDR3 length is 15 residues. Germline V gives CDR1 MGHDK, CDR2 SYGVNS. Trimming at V came to 3 bases and at J to 4 bases, leaving 7 bases not matched to a gene. DNA for the CDR3: TGTGCCAGCAGTGACCGGGGGCTAGCGGGAGAGACCCAGTACTTC. The encoded protein is CASSDRGLAGETQYF.

CDR3 in amino acids: CASSTRQGLETQYF. The DNA of the CDR3 is TGTGCCAGCAGCACGCGACAGGGCTTAGAGACCCAGTACTTC. This chain joins TRBV7-9 and TRBJ2-5; 7 positions match TRBD1. The germline gives CDR1 SEHNR, CDR2 FQNEAQ (reference sequence). The V gene end was trimmed by 5 bases and the J gene end by 4 bases; junction bases not matched to a gene: 7. The length of the CDR3 is 14 residues.

This chain links TRBV6-5 with TRBJ1-3; maybe TRBD1 (6 bases). The CDR3 extends over 16 amino acids. Trimming shortened V by 0 bases and J by 3 bases, and 12 bases separated the two germline ends. From germline, CDR1 is MNHEY and CDR2 SVGAGI. CDR3 coding DNA: TGTGCCAGCAGTTACTCGCAACAGGGAGATGGAAACACCATATATTTT. Translated: CASSYSQQGDGNTIYF.

V gene TRBV6-5 combines with J gene TRBJ1-1; D may be TRBD1 (6 bases). This CDR3 has 14 residues. In germline, CDR1 is MNHEY, CDR2 SVGAGI. The V gene lost 2 bases and the J gene lost 1 base, with 8 bases spanning the gap. This CDR3 is CASSYRQENTEAFF. CDR3 bases: TGTGCCAGCAGTTACAGACAGGAGAACACTGAAGCTTTCTTT.